The 26 T cell receptor beta chains given below trace back to one sample, sequenced in a study of T-cell memory formation after mild COVID-19. One entry per CDR3 protein results from TCRdb running MiXCR on the 5' RACE reads. The table shows 65,000 to 95,000 distinct CDR3 sequences, with roughly 12% occurring only once. Sequencing was done on a sample of PBMCs or a T cell subset sorted from them (not recorded which). The receptors here all came from a man younger than 35 who had mild COVID-19 (a few samples of this study predate the infection). Cell type and time point are not known.

This clonotype was counted many times. This chain uses TRBV4-3 with TRBJ2-5; possible D gene TRBD2, 7 bases. Germline V CDR1 and CDR2: LGHNA, YSLEER. Deletions cut 0 bases from V and 5 bases from J, with 13 bases between. The CDR3 runs 15 residues. The CDR3 loop is CASSQEWGGSETQYF. The CDR3 region has the DNA TGCGCCAGCAGCCAAGAATGGGGGGGCTCGGAGACCCAGTACTTC.

The V call is TRBV27, the J call TRBJ1-2, with a weak D call TRBD1 (6 bases). Germline loops: CDR1 MNHEY, CDR2 SMNVEV (reference sequence). The V gene lost 3 bases and the J gene lost 2 bases, with 10 bases spanning the gap. The CDR3 totals 14 residues. The CDR3 nucleotides read TGTGCCAGCAGTTTTTACAGGGTAAACTATGGCTACACCTTC. Its protein product is CASSFYRVNYGYTF.

As to this clonotype: A read error may account for a junction end that differs from germline. The gene calls are TRBV3-1 and TRBJ2-1, with 8 bases fitting TRBD1. CDR3 size: 15 residues. Germline V gene sequence: CDR1 LGHDT, CDR2 YNNKEL (reference sequence). The CDR3 sequence is CSSSATGDRYNEQFF. CDR3 nucleotides: TGTTCCAGCAGCGCGACAGGGGACAGATACAATGAGCAGTTCTTC.

The V gene is TRBV7-9, the J gene TRBJ1-2, with 9 nucleotides matching TRBD1. The CDR3 has 15 amino acids. Germline V gives CDR1 SEHNR, CDR2 FQNEAQ (reference sequence). V lost 5 bases, J lost 3 bases, and 7 bases stayed unmatched. The CDR3 sequence: CASSRSGTGYYGYTF. CDR3 DNA sequence: TGTGCCAGCAGCCGATCCGGGACAGGGTACTATGGCTACACCTTC.

This clonotype was recorded a few times. In DNA form, the CDR3 reads TGTGCCAGCAGCGAAGAACAGGGGTTGAACACTGAAGCTTTCTTT. This codes for CASSEEQGLNTEAFF. V gene TRBV12-3 or TRBV12-4 combines with J gene TRBJ1-1, with TRBD1 identical over 7 bases. J gave up 0 bases and V 6 bases, and 7 bases lay outside the gene matches. This CDR3 spans 15 amino acids.

The V and J genes are TRBV29-1 and TRBJ2-3; tentative D call: TRBD2 (6 bases). V dropped 3 bases and J dropped 1 base, with 11 bases sitting between them. Per germline, CDR1 SQVTM and CDR2 ANQGSEA. This CDR3 has 14 amino acids. For the CDR3, the DNA is TGCAGCGTTGACGGCGGGGAAGGCACAGATACGCAGTATTTT. This sequence encodes CSVDGGEGTDTQYF.

This clonotype was seen only a few times. The rearrangement uses TRBV14 and TRBJ1-5; no reliable D call. The CDR3 consists of 17 residues. V lost 1 base, J lost 0 bases, and 13 bases lay in between. The germline CDR1 and CDR2 sequences are SGHDN and FVKESK. Here the CDR3 DNA reads TGTGCCAGCAGCCAAGTAGAAGGATGGGATAGCAATCAGCCCCAGCATTTT. Amino acid sequence: CASSQVEGWDSNQPQHF.

This clonotype was seen only a few times. The chain employs TRBV6-5 and TRBJ1-2, with 7 positions matching TRBD1. Trimming removed 2 bases from V and 4 bases from J; junction bases left unmatched: 4. CDR3 length equals 14 residues. The germline gives CDR1 MNHEY, CDR2 SVGAGI. Here the CDR3 DNA reads TGTGCCAGCAGTTACCTGGGACAGCGCTATGGCTACACCTTC. Translation gives CASSYLGQRYGYTF.

This clonotype was recorded at least ten times. The chain uses TRBV6-5 and TRBJ2-7; 9 bases map to TRBD1. The CDR3 is 14 residues long. The junction had 9 bases not matched to a gene; V was cut back by 5 bases and J by 7 bases. Germline V gene data show CDR1 as MNHEY and CDR2 as SVGAGI. The chain's CDR3 is CASSPGQGVGEQYV. In DNA, the CDR3 is TGTGCCAGCAGTCCGGGACAGGGAGTGGGAGAGCAGTACGTC.

This clonotype appeared a few times. The chain combines TRBV5-1 with TRBJ2-4; 13 nucleotides match TRBD2. From germline, CDR1 is SGHRS and CDR2 YFSETQ. V trimming: 3 bases; J trimming: 0 bases; junction bases outside the gene matches: 3. The CDR3 is 17 residues long. CDR3: CASSSGLAGVAKNIQYF. Written as DNA, the CDR3 is TGCGCCAGCAGCTCTGGACTAGCGGGGGTAGCCAAAAACATTCAGTACTTC.

This chain joins TRBV7-9 and TRBJ1-1, with unresolved D. The CDR3 spans 12 residues. Germline V gene data show CDR1 as SEHNR and CDR2 as FQNEAQ (reference sequence). V lost 3 bases to trimming and J lost 5 bases, with 7 bases between them. In DNA, the CDR3 is TGTGCCAGCAGCTTTCGGAAGACTGAAGCTTTCTTT. It encodes CASSFRKTEAFF.

This clonotype turned up a few times. This chain uses TRBV7-9 with TRBJ2-1; D remains ambiguous. Germline V CDR1 and CDR2: SEHNR, FQNEAQ (reference sequence). Trimming shortened V by 3 bases and J by 0 bases, and 9 bases separated the two germline ends. The CDR3 contains 15 residues. The CDR3 loop is CASSFDPASYNEQFF. The CDR3, as DNA: TGTGCCAGCAGCTTCGACCCGGCCTCCTACAATGAGCAGTTCTTC.

The chain is built from TRBV14 and TRBJ1-1; D unclear. This CDR3 spans 13 amino acids. V was clipped by 1 base and J by 5 bases, with 8 bases between them. CDR1 and CDR2 (germline): SGHDN, FVKESK. The DNA for the CDR3 is TGTGCCAGCAGCCAAGTACCGAGGACTGAAGCTTTCTTT. Protein: CASSQVPRTEAFF.

This clonotype came up a few times. The chain combines TRBV5-5 with TRBJ1-5; D gene ambiguous. The CDR3 covers 12 residues. The germline V and J ends were trimmed by 2 bases and 6 bases, with 6 bases remaining between them. Germline CDR1 reads SGHKS; CDR2 reads YYEKEE (reference sequence). In DNA, the CDR3 is TGTGCCAGCAGCTTCAATGGTCAGCCCCAGCATTTT. The encoded protein is CASSFNGQPQHF.

This clonotype showed up many times. V usage is TRBV5-1 and J usage is TRBJ2-5, with 11 nucleotides matching TRBD1. The V and J ends lost 4 bases and 4 bases, in that order; junction bases with no gene match: 6. This CDR3 is 15 amino acids long. The germline V gene has CDR1 SGHRS and CDR2 YFSETQ. CDR3 sequence: CASSVPGQGVETQYF. CDR3 in DNA: TGCGCCAGCAGCGTCCCGGGACAGGGGGTAGAGACCCAGTACTTC. Based on the CDR3 plus reference TRBV5-1 and TRBJ2-5, the full variable domain is KAGVTQTPRYLIKTRGQQVTLSCSPISGHRSVSWYQQTPGQGLQFLFEYFSETQRNKGNFPGRFSGRQFSNSRSEMNVSTLELGDSALYLCASSVPGQGVETQYFGPGTRLLVL.

The sample holds many counts of this clonotype. V and J are TRBV5-5 and TRBJ1-6; unclear D gene. The germline V gene encodes CDR1 SGHKS and CDR2 YYEKEE (reference sequence). This CDR3 has 15 residues. V lost 0 bases, J lost 5 bases, and 9 bases lay in between. CDR3 residues: CASSLEQIHNSPLHF. The DNA of the CDR3 is TGTGCCAGCAGCTTGGAACAGATACATAATTCACCCCTCCACTTT.

V is TRBV5-6 and J is TRBJ2-7; a weak D match, TRBD1 (6 bases). This CDR3 has 14 residues. V lost 2 bases and J 0 bases, leaving 9 bases between the germline ends. Germline V gene data show CDR1 as SGHDT and CDR2 as YYEEEE. CDR3 region: CASSFLRGSYEQYF. DNA of the CDR3: TGTGCCAGCAGCTTTCTCAGGGGCTCCTACGAGCAGTACTTC.

The chain couples TRBV28 to TRBJ2-7; 7 bases are a match to TRBD1. This CDR3 contains 15 residues. CDR1 and CDR2 from the germline V gene are MDHEN and SYDVKM. Trimming took 7 bases from V and 3 from J; bases not matched to a gene: 12. CDR3: CASNSEATGYYEQYV. In DNA form, the CDR3 reads TGTGCCAGCAATTCAGAAGCGACAGGGTACTACGAGCAGTACGTC.

The chain uses TRBV12-3 or TRBV12-4 and TRBJ2-2, with D maybe TRBD1 (5 bases). The CDR3 runs 13 residues. Trimming removed 6 bases from V and 1 base from J, with 6 bases in between. CDR3 sequence: CASRDKNTGELFF. The CDR3 region has the DNA TGTGCCAGCAGGGACAAGAACACCGGGGAGCTGTTTTTT.

The chain carries TRBV9 and TRBJ2-3, with D uncertain. This CDR3 is built from 15 residues. Germline assignment: CDR1 SGDLS and CDR2 YYNGEE. Between the trimmed V and J ends, which lost 0 bases and 0 bases, there was a span of 8 bases. CDR3 sequence: CASSVEGASTDTQYF. The CDR3 DNA is TGTGCCAGCAGCGTAGAGGGCGCGAGCACAGATACGCAGTATTTT.

This clonotype was detected only a few times. J is TRBJ2-7 and V is TRBV4-1; TRBD1 is a possible D gene (6 bases). This CDR3 contains 14 residues. Trimming left V 5 bases short and J 4 bases short, with 15 bases between. Germline CDR1 is MGHRA and CDR2 is YSYEKL. CDR3 bases: TGCGCCAGCAGCATCCGGGACACCCATTACGAGCAGTACTTC. Its protein is CASSIRDTHYEQYF.

In this sample, this clonotype turned up a few times. V and J are TRBV5-6 and TRBJ2-5; TRBD1 or TRBD2 may be the D gene (5 bases each). Germline lookup yields CDR1 SGHDT and CDR2 YYEEEE. V lost 0 bases to trimming and J lost 5 bases, with 20 bases between them. The CDR3 is 17 residues long. This CDR3 reads CASSLGFRDRRQETQYF. Written as DNA, the CDR3 is TGTGCCAGCAGCTTGGGTTTCCGGGACCGAAGGCAGGAGACCCAGTACTTC.

The chain combines TRBV29-1 with TRBJ2-5, with a tentative D call TRBD1 (5 bases). CDR3 length: 15 amino acids. Trimming took 4 bases from V and 5 from J, leaving 20 bases between them. Germline CDR1 and CDR2: SQVTM and ANQGSEA. The CDR3 DNA reads as TGCAGCGTTGTTCTCAGCAGGGTGGTTAAGGAGACCCAGTACTTC. Amino acid sequence: CSVVLSRVVKETQYF. Looking up the rest from reference TRBV29-1 and TRBJ2-5 gives the full variable domain: SAVISQKPSRDICQRGTSLTIQCQVDSQVTMMFWYRQQPGQSLTLIATANQGSEATYESGFVIDKFPISRPNLTFSTLTVSNMSPEDSSIYLCSVVLSRVVKETQYFGPGTRLLVL.

The chain links TRBV27 to TRBJ2-1; D is possibly TRBD1 or TRBD2 (5 bases each). CDR3 size: 15 residues. Trimming removed 0 bases at V and 2 bases at J, with 8 bases between. Germline V CDR1 and CDR2: MNHEY, SMNVEV (reference sequence). The CDR3 DNA reads as TGTGCCAGCAGTTTATCGGGACCCACCTACAATGAGCAGTTCTTC. This encodes CASSLSGPTYNEQFF.

This clonotype has a handful of counts. The V call is TRBV20-1, the J call TRBJ1-6; no clear D. This CDR3 is 14 amino acids long. Per germline, CDR1 DFQATT and CDR2 SNEGSKA (reference sequence). With 6 bases removed from V and 5 bases from J, the gap between germline ends came to 14 bases. The CDR3 here is CSAPEAQDNSPLHF. DNA for the CDR3: TGCAGTGCCCCTGAAGCGCAAGATAATTCACCCCTCCACTTT.

This clonotype was found a few times. This chain connects TRBV5-1 to TRBJ2-3, with D perhaps matching TRBD2 (6 bases). CDR1 and CDR2 from the germline V gene are SGHRS and YFSETQ. This CDR3 comprises 15 residues. Trimming took 5 bases from V and 4 from J, leaving 17 bases between them. CDR3 nucleotide sequence: TGCGCCAGCAGGAGCGGGCAGTACCCCGCAGATACGCAGTATTTT. It yields the protein CASRSGQYPADTQYF.